This TCR beta chain was recorded in a study of regulatory T cells in long-lasting Graves disease. General study findings and limits: Investigators studied peripheral blood only, not thyroid tissue.

Germline V gene data show CDR1 as GTSNPN and CDR2 as SVGIG (reference sequence). V trimming: 8 bases; J trimming: 0 bases; junction bases outside the gene matches: 6. The CDR3 extends over 13 amino acids. Time point given: newly diagnosed GD, antithyroid drugs for less than 3 months. RNA extracted from PBMCs served as the sequencing template. This clonotype was recorded at least ten times. The antigen is not known. Building of the TCR beta libraries involved iRepertoire HTBI primers and Arm-PCR of CDR3 regions. TCRdb passed the multiplex PCR reads through MiXCR, listing each CDR3 protein once. The sample has a few hundred thousand distinct CDR3 sequences; 12% to 15% are singletons. These data were also reused for a study on T cells in Graves' hyperthyroidism and ophthalmopathy.

This specimen consisted of peripheral blood mononuclear cells (PBMCs), obtained at new diagnosis, from a patient treated with antithyroid drugs. This sequence originates from a woman between 45 and 65 years old with Graves disease. This chain connects TRBV30 to TRBJ2-5; 7 positions agree with TRBD1. The CDR3 reads CARSGTDQETQYF. Written as DNA, the CDR3 is TGTGCCCGCTCCGGGACAGACCAAGAGACCCAGTACTTC.